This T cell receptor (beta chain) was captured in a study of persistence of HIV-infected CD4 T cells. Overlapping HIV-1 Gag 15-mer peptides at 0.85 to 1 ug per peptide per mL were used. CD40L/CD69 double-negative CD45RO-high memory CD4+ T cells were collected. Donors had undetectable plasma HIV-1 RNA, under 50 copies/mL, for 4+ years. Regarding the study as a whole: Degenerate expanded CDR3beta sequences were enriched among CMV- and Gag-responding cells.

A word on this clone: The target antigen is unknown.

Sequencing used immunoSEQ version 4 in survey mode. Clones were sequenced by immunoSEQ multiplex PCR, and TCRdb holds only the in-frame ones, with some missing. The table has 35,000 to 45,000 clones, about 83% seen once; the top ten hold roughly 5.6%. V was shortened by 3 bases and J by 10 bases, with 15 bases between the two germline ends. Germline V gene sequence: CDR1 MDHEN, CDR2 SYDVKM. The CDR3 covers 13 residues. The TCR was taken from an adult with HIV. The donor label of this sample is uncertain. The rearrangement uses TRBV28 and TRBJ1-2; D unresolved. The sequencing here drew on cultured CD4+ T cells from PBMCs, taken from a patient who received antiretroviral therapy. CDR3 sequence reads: CASSLDRTAIYTF. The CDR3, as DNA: TGTGCCAGCAGTTTGGACCGGACGGCTATCTACACCTTC.